One and the same sample provided the 20 T cell receptor beta chains below, sequenced in a study of blood T cell repertoires in COVID-19. The method was immunoSEQ multiplex PCR; TCRdb's version includes in-frame clones alone and lacks a portion of them. This sample has some 250,000 clones, with approximately 83% found just once. The material sequenced was peripheral blood. Receptors originate from a woman in her twenties or thirties who had recovered from COVID-19.

The J gene is TRBJ2-2, the V gene TRBV3-1 (or the pseudogene TRBV3-2), with 9 bases aligning to TRBD2. With 5 bases clipped from V and 7 bases from J, the junction kept 11 bases outside the gene matches. Germline lookup yields CDR1 LGHDT and CDR2 YNNKEL (reference sequence). The CDR3 covers 16 residues. In nucleotides, the CDR3 is TGTGCCAGCAGCAAGCTCGCGGGGGGGCTGGACGGGGAGCTGTTTTTT. Translating gives CASSKLAGGLDGELFF.

The chain carries TRBV3-1 (or the pseudogene TRBV3-2) and TRBJ2-7, with 10 nucleotides matching TRBD2. Germline assignment: CDR1 LGHDT and CDR2 YNNKEL (reference sequence). V lost 4 bases to trimming and J lost 4 bases; unmatched junction nucleotides: 4. The CDR3 covers 14 residues. CDR3 sequence: CASSLWTSGYEQYF. In nucleotides, the CDR3 is TGTGCCAGCAGCCTTTGGACTAGCGGATACGAGCAGTACTTC.

The gene calls are TRBV16 and TRBJ1-5; perhaps TRBD1 as D (6 bases). With 6 bases removed from V and 3 bases from J, the gap between germline ends came to 12 bases. Germline-derived CDR1 and CDR2 are KGHSY and FQNENV. There are 14 residues in the CDR3. CDR3 region: CASSQTGVNQPQHF. Written as DNA, the CDR3 is TGTGCCAGCAGTCAGACAGGCGTCAATCAGCCCCAGCATTTT.

The sample holds a few counts of this clone. V gene TRBV7-6 combines with J gene TRBJ1-5, with TRBD1 matching 8 bases. CDR1 and CDR2 (germline): SGHVS, FNYEAQ. J gave up 4 bases and V 5 bases, and 7 bases lay outside the gene matches. The CDR3 runs to 15 residues. The CDR3 nucleotides read TGTGCCAGCAGCACAAGACAGGGGTGGAATCAGCCCCAGCATTTT. This codes for CASSTRQGWNQPQHF.

This clone was seen once. This sequence joins TRBV6-5 and TRBJ2-3, with 8 bases that match TRBD1. CDR1 and CDR2 from the germline V gene are MNHEY and SVGAGI. The length of the CDR3 is 13 residues. The V and J ends lost 8 bases and 3 bases, in that order; junction bases with no gene match: 4. CDR3 nucleotides: TGTGCCAGCCTAGGACAGGGAACAGATACGCAGTATTTT. Translating gives CASLGQGTDTQYF.

This sequence joins TRBV12-3 or TRBV12-4 and TRBJ2-3; the match to TRBD1 covers 7 bases. CDR3 size: 13 residues. V lost 10 bases and J lost 4; bases outside the gene matches: 8. The CDR3 region is CATLATGSDTQYF. In nucleotides, the CDR3 is TGTGCCACCCTCGCGACAGGGTCAGATACGCAGTATTTT.

This chain joins TRBV6-5 and TRBJ2-3; D possibly corresponds to TRBD1 (6 bases). Between the trimmed V and J ends, which lost 8 bases and 4 bases, there was a span of 19 bases. Per the germline V gene, CDR1 is MNHEY and CDR2 is SVGAGI. CDR3 length: 15 residues. The CDR3 nucleotides read TGTGCCAGCGGGAATACAGGGTTTCCGTCAGATACGCAGTATTTT. Residues: CASGNTGFPSDTQYF.

The chain employs TRBV3-1 (or the pseudogene TRBV3-2) and TRBJ2-4; perhaps TRBD2 as D (7 bases). This CDR3 region has 12 residues. Deletions cut 11 bases from V and 2 bases from J, with 10 bases between. Germline V lookup: CDR1 LGHDT, CDR2 YNNKEL (reference sequence). The CDR3 is CAAGGPKNIQYF. The CDR3 bases are TGTGCCGCCGGGGGGCCCAAAAACATTCAGTACTTC.

V is TRBV5-1 and J is TRBJ2-7; tentative D call: TRBD1 (5 bases). Trimming took off 0 bases at V and 2 bases at J, with 12 bases between the two ends. Germline CDR1 is SGHRS and CDR2 is YFSETQ. CDR3 length: 15 residues. As DNA, the CDR3 is TGCGCCAGCAGCTTGGTAGGGGAAAACCCCTACGAGCAGTACTTC. It yields the protein CASSLVGENPYEQYF.

The rearrangement joins TRBV29-1 to TRBJ2-5, with unresolved D. Deletions cut 3 bases from V and 1 base from J, with 9 bases between. The CDR3 is 13 residues long. Germline V lookup: CDR1 SQVTM, CDR2 ANQGSEA. The CDR3: CSVEGRSQETQYF. The CDR3 nucleotides are TGCAGCGTTGAGGGCAGATCCCAAGAGACCCAGTACTTC.

This clone showed up just once. The chain uses TRBV4-1 and TRBJ2-5, with D perhaps TRBD1 (5 bases). Between the trimmed V and J ends, which lost 1 base and 9 bases, there was a span of 27 bases. Germline V lookup: CDR1 MGHRA, CDR2 YSYEKL. The CDR3 has 18 amino acids. CDR3 in amino acids: CASSQVHGHEATPSAQYF. CDR3 DNA sequence: TGCGCCAGCAGCCAAGTCCACGGACACGAGGCGACTCCAAGTGCCCAGTACTTC.

This chain connects TRBV2 to TRBJ1-6; TRBD1 aligns across 9 bases. This CDR3 is built from 15 residues. Per the germline V gene, CDR1 is SNHLY and CDR2 is FYNNEI. V lost 6 bases to trimming and J lost 6 bases; unmatched junction nucleotides: 6. CDR3 protein: CASRGGTGPNSPLHF. In nucleotides, the CDR3 is TGTGCCAGCAGGGGGGGGACAGGGCCTAATTCACCCCTCCACTTT.

V usage is TRBV4-3 and J usage is TRBJ2-1; a weak D match, TRBD2 (6 bases). This CDR3 spans 16 amino acids. V lost 0 bases and J lost 2, with 11 bases in between. The germline CDR1 and CDR2 sequences are LGHNA and YSLEER. DNA of the CDR3: TGCGCCAGCAGCCAAGATCGCACGGGGGCCTACAATGAGCAGTTCTTC. It is translated as CASSQDRTGAYNEQFF.

V usage is TRBV5-5 and J usage is TRBJ2-1, with D tentatively TRBD2 (6 bases). Per the germline V gene, CDR1 is SGHKS and CDR2 is YYEKEE (reference sequence). Trimming left V 4 bases short and J 2 bases short, with 13 bases between. The CDR3 extends over 15 amino acids. CDR3 in DNA: TGTGCCAGCAGCCCCATCGGGGGAACCTACAATGAGCAGTTCTTC. It encodes CASSPIGGTYNEQFF.

CDR3 sequence (DNA): TGTGCCAGCAGCCCTCCCAGGGGCCGAACCGGGCAGTTGACCCAGTACTTC. Residues: CASSPPRGRTGQLTQYF. The chain has TRBV5-4 and TRBJ2-5; D is possibly TRBD1 (6 bases). The length of the CDR3 is 17 residues. Trimming took off 4 bases at V and 7 bases at J, with 26 bases between the two ends. Germline values: CDR1 SGHNT, CDR2 YYREEE (reference sequence).

The chain carries TRBV5-1 and TRBJ1-1, with TRBD1 identical over 11 bases. V was pared by 4 bases and J by 1 base, with 9 bases of the junction left unmatched. Per germline, CDR1 SGHRS and CDR2 YFSETQ. CDR3 length: 17 amino acids. Here the CDR3 reads CASSPGQGARRNTEAFF. CDR3 DNA sequence: TGCGCCAGCAGCCCAGGACAGGGGGCTCGTAGGAACACTGAAGCTTTCTTT.

The genes are TRBV2 and TRBJ2-7, with no clear D. Germline-derived CDR1 and CDR2 are SNHLY and FYNNEI. The ends were cut back, 6 bases at V and 6 bases at J, with 12 bases in the middle. This CDR3 region has 12 residues. The CDR3 coding sequence is TGTGCCAGCAGAACAACAGAGACCGAGCAGTACTTC. It encodes CASRTTETEQYF.

As regards this clone: Other DNA sequences of this sample code for an identical CDR3. The chain carries TRBV7-3 and TRBJ1-2; 8 positions agree with TRBD1. The germline V gene encodes CDR1 SGHTA and CDR2 FQGTGA. This CDR3 has 13 amino acids. V gave up 5 bases and J gave up 3 bases; unmatched junction bases: 2. For the CDR3, the DNA is TGTGCCAGCAGCCCGGACAGGGACTATGGCTACACCTTC. The encoded protein is CASSPDRDYGYTF. The variable domain in full, completed from reference TRBV7-3 and TRBJ1-2, reads GAGVSQTPSNKVTEKGKYVELRCDPISGHTALYWYRQSLGQGPEFLIYFQGTGAADDSGLPNDRFFAVRPEGSVSTLKIQRTERGDSAVYLCASSPDRDYGYTFGSGTRLTVV.

This clone has just one count. The CDR3 sequence: CASSVPRGPGNIQYF. DNA of the CDR3: TGTGCCAGCAGCGTTCCAAGGGGGCCCGGAAACATTCAGTACTTC. The J gene is TRBJ2-4, the V gene TRBV28, with TRBD1 matching over 7 bases. The CDR3 is 15 residues long. The ends lost 6 bases at V and 6 bases at J; junction bases unmatched: 11. Germline loops: CDR1 MDHEN, CDR2 SYDVKM.

V is TRBV19 and J is TRBJ2-7; D is possibly TRBD1 (6 bases). Per the germline V gene, CDR1 is LNHDA and CDR2 is SQIVND (reference sequence). The CDR3 spans 13 residues. Trimming took 5 bases from V and 2 from J, leaving 10 bases between them. Here the CDR3 DNA reads TGTGCCAGTAGTTACAGGGTAACCTACGAGCAGTACTTC. It specifies CASSYRVTYEQYF.